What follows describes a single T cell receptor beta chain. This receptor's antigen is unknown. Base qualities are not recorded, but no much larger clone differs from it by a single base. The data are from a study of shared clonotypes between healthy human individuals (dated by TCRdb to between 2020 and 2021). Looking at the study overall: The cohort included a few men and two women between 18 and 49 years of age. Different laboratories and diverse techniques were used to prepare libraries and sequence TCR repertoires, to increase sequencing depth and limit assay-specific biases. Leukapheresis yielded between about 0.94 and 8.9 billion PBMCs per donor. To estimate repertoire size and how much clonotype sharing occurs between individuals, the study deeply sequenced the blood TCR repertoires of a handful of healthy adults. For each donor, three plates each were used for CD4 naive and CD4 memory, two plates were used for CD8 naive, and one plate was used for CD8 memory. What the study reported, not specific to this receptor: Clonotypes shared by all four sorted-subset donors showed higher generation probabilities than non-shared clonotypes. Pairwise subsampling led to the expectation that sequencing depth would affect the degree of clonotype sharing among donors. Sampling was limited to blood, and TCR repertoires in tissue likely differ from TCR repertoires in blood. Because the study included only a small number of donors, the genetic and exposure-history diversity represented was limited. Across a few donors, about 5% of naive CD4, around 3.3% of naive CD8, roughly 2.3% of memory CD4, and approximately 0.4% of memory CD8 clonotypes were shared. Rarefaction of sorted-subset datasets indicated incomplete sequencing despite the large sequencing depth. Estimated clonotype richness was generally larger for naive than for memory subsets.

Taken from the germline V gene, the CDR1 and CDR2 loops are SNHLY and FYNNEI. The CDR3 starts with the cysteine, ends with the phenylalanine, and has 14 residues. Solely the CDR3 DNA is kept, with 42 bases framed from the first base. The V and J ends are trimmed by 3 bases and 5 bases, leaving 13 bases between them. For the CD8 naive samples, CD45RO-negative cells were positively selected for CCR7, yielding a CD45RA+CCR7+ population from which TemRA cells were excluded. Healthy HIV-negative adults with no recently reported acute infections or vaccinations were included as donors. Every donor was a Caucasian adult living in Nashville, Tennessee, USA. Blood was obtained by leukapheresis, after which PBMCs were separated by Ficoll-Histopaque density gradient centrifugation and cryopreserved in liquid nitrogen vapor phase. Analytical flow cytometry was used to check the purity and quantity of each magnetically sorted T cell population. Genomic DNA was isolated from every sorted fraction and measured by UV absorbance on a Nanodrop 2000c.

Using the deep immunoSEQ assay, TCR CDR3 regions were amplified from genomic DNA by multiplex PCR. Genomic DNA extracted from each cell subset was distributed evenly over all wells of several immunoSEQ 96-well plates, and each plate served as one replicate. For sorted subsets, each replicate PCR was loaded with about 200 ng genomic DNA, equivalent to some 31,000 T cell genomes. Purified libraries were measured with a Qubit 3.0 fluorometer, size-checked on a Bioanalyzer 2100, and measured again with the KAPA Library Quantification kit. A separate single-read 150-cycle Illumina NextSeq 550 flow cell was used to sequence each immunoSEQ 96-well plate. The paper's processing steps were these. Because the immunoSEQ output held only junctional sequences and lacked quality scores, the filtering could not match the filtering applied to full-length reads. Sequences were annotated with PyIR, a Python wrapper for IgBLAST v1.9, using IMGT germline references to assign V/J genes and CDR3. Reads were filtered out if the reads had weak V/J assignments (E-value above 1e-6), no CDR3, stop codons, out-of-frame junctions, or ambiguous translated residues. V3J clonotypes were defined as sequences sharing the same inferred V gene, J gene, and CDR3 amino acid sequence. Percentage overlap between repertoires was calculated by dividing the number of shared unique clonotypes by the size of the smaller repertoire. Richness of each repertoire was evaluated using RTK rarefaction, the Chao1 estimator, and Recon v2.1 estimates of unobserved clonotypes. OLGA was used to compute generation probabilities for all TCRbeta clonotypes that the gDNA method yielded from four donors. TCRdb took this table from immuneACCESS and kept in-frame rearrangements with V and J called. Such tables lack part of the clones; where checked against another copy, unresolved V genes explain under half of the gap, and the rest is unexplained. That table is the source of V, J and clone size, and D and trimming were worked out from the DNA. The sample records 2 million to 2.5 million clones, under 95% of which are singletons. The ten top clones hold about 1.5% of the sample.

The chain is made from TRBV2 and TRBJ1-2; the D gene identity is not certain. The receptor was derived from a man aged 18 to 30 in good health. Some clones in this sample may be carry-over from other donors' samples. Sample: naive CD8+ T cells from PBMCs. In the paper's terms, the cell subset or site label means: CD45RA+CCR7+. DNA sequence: TGTGCCAGCAGTGATGAGCTCCCCCTATATGGCTACACCTTC. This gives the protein CASSDELPLYGYTF.